Only one count was recorded for the clone carrying this T cell receptor beta chain. What it binds is unknown. CDR3 length: 16 residues. V lost 0 bases and J lost 7; bases outside the gene matches: 5. Germline loops: CDR1 MNHNY, CDR2 SVGAGI (reference sequence). This sample was taken from a study of STAT3 mutations in large granular lymphocyte leukemia. Study-level findings and limits: In T-cell large granular lymphocyte leukemia, about half of patients showed multiple immunodominant subclonotypes.

Approximately 40,000 productive templates were obtained per sample on average. This table comes from immunoSEQ multiplex PCR, and its TCRdb copy is limited to in-frame clones, with some not included. The repertoire holds a few thousand clones, more than 40% seen once, with about three fifths in the top ten. The TCR comes from a man aged 45-60 years with T-cell large granular lymphocyte leukemia. Some clones in this sample may be carry-over from other donors' samples. The V gene is TRBV6-6, the J gene TRBJ2-2, with TRBD2 identical over 10 bases. Sequencing used peripheral blood mononuclear cells. The CDR3: CASSYSAGGLNGELFF. CDR3 DNA sequence: TGTGCCAGCAGTTACTCAGCGGGGGGGCTTAACGGGGAGCTGTTTTTT.